A single sample gave rise to the 16 T cell receptor beta chains below, sequenced in a study of PD-1 blockade in classical Hodgkin lymphoma (dated by TCRdb to 2018 to 2021). This specimen's time point label, interpreted: cycle 4 day 1 (C4D1), after 6 weeks of nivolumab. Every trial patient had relapsed after autologous stem cell transplantation, and cohorts A, B and C differed in prior brentuximab vedotin exposure. Libraries were constructed by the immunoSEQ multiplex PCR assay. Imported from immuneACCESS, the table was reduced by TCRdb to in-frame sequences with V and J called. These copies leave out some clones; in studies compared against another copy, an unresolved V gene accounts for under half, and the cause of the remainder is not known. This sample is represented by tens of thousands of clones; 70% to 80% of them were singletons. The biggest ten clones account for over 15% of the sample.

The input for sequencing was peripheral blood mononuclear cells (PBMCs), taken before the fourth cycle of nivolumab. Receptors originate from a human donor with classical Hodgkin lymphoma.

This chain uses TRBV7-8 with TRBJ2-1, with D possibly being TRBD2 (5 bases). Deletions cut 5 bases from V and 10 bases from J, with 15 bases between. Looked up from germline, CDR1 is SGHVS and CDR2 is FQNEAQ. The CDR3 has 13 residues. CDR3 sequence reads: CASSLLTSLEQFF. The CDR3, as DNA: TGTGCCAGCAGCCTACTTACTAGTTTAGAGCAGTTCTTC.

The chain employs TRBV6-5 and TRBJ1-1, with D tentatively TRBD1 (6 bases). Between the trimmed V and J ends, which lost 2 bases and 3 bases, there was a span of 10 bases. The CDR3 totals 14 residues. The germline gives CDR1 MNHEY, CDR2 SVGAGI. The CDR3 here is CASSYNRVDTEAFF. The CDR3 DNA follows: TGTGCCAGCAGTTACAACAGGGTGGACACTGAAGCTTTCTTT.

This clone was seen only a few times. The CDR3 sequence: CASSPRVRAQETQYF. The CDR3 coding sequence is TGTGCCAGTAGTCCTCGAGTACGAGCCCAAGAGACCCAGTACTTC. The V and J genes are TRBV19 and TRBJ2-5; D gene uncertain. The germline V and J ends were trimmed by 5 bases and 1 base, with 14 bases remaining between them. The CDR3 is 15 amino acids. Germline CDR1 LNHDA, CDR2 SQIVND (reference sequence).

J is TRBJ1-1 and V is TRBV5-4, with D maybe TRBD1 (5 bases). This CDR3 has 14 residues. Per the germline V gene, CDR1 is SGHNT and CDR2 is YYREEE (reference sequence). Between the trimmed V and J ends, which lost 5 bases and 0 bases, there was a span of 11 bases. As DNA, the CDR3 is TGTGCCAGCAGGGGGACGCACATGAACACTGAAGCTTTCTTT. Translating gives CASRGTHMNTEAFF.

The chain has TRBV5-7 and TRBJ1-2, with D perhaps matching TRBD1 (5 bases). TRBV5-7 is recorded as an ORF, its role being uncertain. With 0 bases removed from V and 4 bases from J, the gap between germline ends came to 19 bases. The CDR3 is 17 amino acids. Here the CDR3 DNA reads TGTGCCAGCAGCTTGGTCGGGGCGCTAGGACCAACCTATGGCTACACCTTC. The encoded protein is CASSLVGALGPTYGYTF.

The gene calls are TRBV20-1 and TRBJ2-5; no reliable D call. The CDR3 consists of 11 residues. CDR1 is DFQATT and CDR2 is SNEGSKA in the germline V gene (reference sequence). Trimming pared 1 base from V and 1 base from J, leaving 1 base between. The CDR3 bases are TGCAGTGCTAGAGTCCAAGAGACCCAGTACTTC. This translates into CSARVQETQYF.

The chain is built from TRBV6-1 and TRBJ2-6; D is unresolved. Per germline, CDR1 MNHNS and CDR2 SASEGT. Trimming took off 4 bases at V and 0 bases at J, with 4 bases between the two ends. The CDR3 loop spans 14 amino acids. The CDR3 sequence is CASSGASGANVLTF. CDR3 in DNA: TGTGCCAGCAGTGGGGCCTCTGGGGCCAACGTCCTGACTTTC.

The J gene is TRBJ2-2, the V gene TRBV18, with D hard to call. Germline V gene sequence: CDR1 KGHSH, CDR2 LQKENI. The V end lost 5 bases, the J end lost 1 base, and 8 bases lay between the germline ends. This CDR3 has 14 amino acids. The CDR3 is CASSSLGNTGELFF. The DNA for the CDR3 is TGTGCCAGCTCATCCCTTGGGAACACCGGGGAGCTGTTTTTT.

This chain's CDR3 is CASSYPGFDYGYTF. CDR3 DNA: TGTGCCAGCAGCTACCCAGGGTTCGACTATGGCTACACCTTC. J is TRBJ1-2 and V is TRBV5-6, with D possibly TRBD1 on 5 matching bases. The CDR3 sequence is 14 residues long. Deletions cut 3 bases from V and 3 bases from J, with 12 bases between. The V gene's germline CDR1 is SGHDT and CDR2 YYEEEE.

The rearrangement links TRBV5-1 to TRBJ2-3; D not certain. The germline gives CDR1 SGHRS, CDR2 YFSETQ. There are 12 residues in the CDR3. V lost 4 bases, J lost 4 bases, and 7 bases lay in between. This CDR3 reads CASSPYPDTQYF. CDR3 in DNA: TGCGCCAGCAGCCCATACCCAGATACGCAGTATTTT. Full variable domain (missing parts from reference TRBV5-1 and TRBJ2-3): KAGVTQTPRYLIKTRGQQVTLSCSPISGHRSVSWYQQTPGQGLQFLFEYFSETQRNKGNFPGRFSGRQFSNSRSEMNVSTLELGDSALYLCASSPYPDTQYFGPGTRLTVL.

V is TRBV6-5 and J is TRBJ1-1, with 8 bases aligning to TRBD1. The CDR3 is 14 residues long. V shed 6 bases and J 4 bases; nucleotides not matched to a gene: 7. Germline V gene data show CDR1 as MNHEY and CDR2 as SVGAGI. This CDR3 is CASRSFRGPTEAFF. DNA for the CDR3: TGTGCCAGCAGATCCTTCAGGGGGCCCACTGAAGCTTTCTTT.

This sequence joins TRBV4-1 and TRBJ2-1; D uncertain. The CDR3 consists of 11 residues. The germline gives CDR1 MGHRA, CDR2 YSYEKL. V shed 6 bases and J shed 4 bases, with 4 bases lying between them. The CDR3 region has the DNA TGCGCCAGCAGAGGTTACAATGAGCAGTTCTTC. This translates into CASRGYNEQFF.

The V and J genes are TRBV11-2 and TRBJ2-3, with D perhaps TRBD2 (6 bases). V dropped 5 bases and J dropped 1 base, with 16 bases sitting between them. From germline, CDR1 is SGHAT and CDR2 FQNNGV. The CDR3 spans 16 residues. The CDR3 region has the DNA TGTGCCAGCAGCCGGATTAGCGGCTCGCGCACAGATACGCAGTATTTT. Encoded protein: CASSRISGSRTDTQYF.

V and J are TRBV10-1 and TRBJ2-3; D ambiguous. The CDR3 length is 14 residues. Trimming took 0 bases from V and 2 from J, leaving 6 bases between them. Germline V gene sequence: CDR1 WNHNN, CDR2 SYGVQD (reference sequence). The CDR3 DNA reads as TGCGCCAGCAGTGAGTCTTCAGCCACAGATACGCAGTATTTT. Its translation is CASSESSATDTQYF.

This rearrangement joins TRBV28 to TRBJ1-1, with unresolved D. The germline V gene has CDR1 MDHEN and CDR2 SYDVKM. The CDR3 totals 12 residues. V gave up 2 bases and J gave up 4 bases, with 5 bases separating them. The CDR3 nucleotides read TGTGCCAGCAGTTTAAGAGCCACTGAAGCTTTCTTT. Protein product: CASSLRATEAFF.

The chain has TRBV21-1 and TRBJ2-4; the DNA was not compared with TRBD1, the D call given in the table. TRBV21-1 is deemed a pseudogene. CDR3 length: 14 amino acids. This chain's CDR3 is CASSKAQLPNIQYF. The CDR3 region has the DNA TGTGCCAGCAGCAAAGCGCAGTTGCCAAACATTCAGTACTTC.